This note documents a single TCR beta chain sequence. Its antigen is unidentified. The test was conducted at deep level. Produced via immunoSEQ multiplex PCR; TCRdb's table is partial and in-frame only. This table holds under 650,000 clones, 90% to 97% found once. V shed 1 base, J shed 3 bases, and the junction held 14 bases outside the gene matches. CDR1 and CDR2 from the germline V gene are SGHRS and YFSETQ. The CDR3 runs 18 residues. The sample comes from a study of shared clonotypes between healthy human individuals. Study-level information: Three plates were used per donor for CD4 naive, three for CD4 memory, two for CD8 naive and one for CD8 memory.

General study findings and limits: Non-shared clonotypes displayed generation probabilities falling below those of clonotypes present in all four donors.

The source is a woman aged 25 to 39 in good health. Sequences were obtained from naive CD4+ T cells sorted from blood. Subset of the sample: CD45RA+ positively selected. The gene calls are TRBV5-1 and TRBJ2-7; 9 nucleotides line up with TRBD2. CDR3 coding DNA: TGCGCCAGCAGCTTGTTTCCTAGCGGGAATAGCGGGAGCTACGAGCAGTACTTC. Its translation: CASSLFPSGNSGSYEQYF.